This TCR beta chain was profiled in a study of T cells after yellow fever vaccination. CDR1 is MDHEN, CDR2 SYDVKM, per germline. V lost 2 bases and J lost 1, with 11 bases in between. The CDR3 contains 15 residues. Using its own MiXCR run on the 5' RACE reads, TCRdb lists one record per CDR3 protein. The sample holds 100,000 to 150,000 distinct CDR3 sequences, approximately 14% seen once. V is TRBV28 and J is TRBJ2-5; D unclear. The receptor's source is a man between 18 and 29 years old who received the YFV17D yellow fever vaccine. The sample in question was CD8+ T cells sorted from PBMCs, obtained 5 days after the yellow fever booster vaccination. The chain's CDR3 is CASSLGRMLQETQYF. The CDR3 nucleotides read TGTGCCAGCAGTTTAGGTCGGATGCTCCAAGAGACCCAGTACTTC. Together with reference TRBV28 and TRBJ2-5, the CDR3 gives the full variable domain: DVKVTQSSRYLVKRTGEKVFLECVQDMDHENMFWYRQDPGLGLRLIYFSYDVKMKEKGDIPEGYSVSREKKERFSLILESASTNQTSMYLCASSLGRMLQETQYFGPGTRLLVL.